Following are 15 T cell receptor beta chains from one sample sequenced in a study of Ad26.COV2.S vaccination and SARS-CoV-2 variants. Here immunoSEQ multiplex PCR was the method, and the copy in TCRdb shows in-frame clones only, minus some. The sample includes about 440,000 clones, 90% of them seen just once. Treatment denoted: around 19 received Ad26.COV2.S at low or high dose, single or two shots; roughly five received placebo; per-sample allocation not given. Day 63 after the first vaccine or placebo injection was the time point for sampling. This specimen consisted of peripheral blood, obtained in a trial of Ad26.COV2.S vaccine versus placebo. The receptor source for this set is a person aged 18-65 years who received the Ad26.COV2.S COVID-19 vaccine or a placebo.

The J gene is TRBJ1-3, the V gene TRBV27; weak D call: TRBD1 (5 bases). CDR3 length: 13 residues. Trimming left V 6 bases short and J 4 bases short, with 10 bases between. CDR1 is MNHEY and CDR2 is SMNVEV in the germline V gene (reference sequence). The CDR3 DNA reads as TGTGCCAGCAGCTCCAGGGTGGGAAACACCATATATTTT. This gives the protein CASSSRVGNTIYF.

Concerning this clone itself: A junction boundary mismatches the germline segment, possibly from a read error. The chain has TRBV7-7 and TRBJ2-1, with 11 bases matching TRBD2. This CDR3 comprises 16 residues. The germline V gene encodes CDR1 SSHAT and CDR2 FNYEAQ (reference sequence). The CDR3 reads CASSLELAGACNEQFF. CDR3 nucleotide sequence: TGTGCTAGCAGCTTAGAACTAGCGGGAGCGTGCAATGAGCAGTTCTTC.

The CDR3 DNA follows: TGTGCCAGCAGTTTTGCGGGAGAAGAGACCCAGTACTTC. Translated, it gives CASSFAGEETQYF. The chain carries TRBV27 and TRBJ2-5, with 7 bases fitting TRBD2. This CDR3 is built from 13 residues. Germline CDR1 MNHEY, CDR2 SMNVEV (reference sequence). Trimming took 3 bases from V and 3 from J; bases not matched to a gene: 1.

This chain uses TRBV28 with TRBJ1-2; D is ambiguous. This CDR3 region has 13 residues. Trimming removed 3 bases from V and 4 bases from J, with 9 bases in between. Germline V CDR1 and CDR2: MDHEN, SYDVKM. CDR3 protein: CASSFQFLYGYTF. CDR3 sequence (DNA): TGTGCCAGCAGTTTCCAGTTCCTCTATGGCTACACCTTC.

CDR3 coding DNA: TGCGCCAGCCGGGACGGCTATGGCTACACCTTC. Protein: CASRDGYGYTF. This rearrangement joins TRBV5-1 to TRBJ1-2; TRBD1 might be the D (5 bases). The CDR3 spans 11 residues. The V and J ends lost 7 bases and 4 bases respectively, with 8 bases between them. Germline values: CDR1 SGHRS, CDR2 YFSETQ.

This clone was picked up a small number of times. The chain joins TRBV27 to TRBJ2-6; D remains ambiguous. Per germline, CDR1 MNHEY and CDR2 SMNVEV (reference sequence). V shed 7 bases and J shed 0 bases, with 10 bases lying between them. The CDR3 runs 15 residues. Here the CDR3 reads CASTRSRSGANVLTF. DNA for the CDR3: TGTGCCAGCACTAGGTCCCGCTCTGGGGCCAACGTCCTGACTTTC.

The CDR3, as DNA: TGCAGTGCTAGTAGGAGGGGGGGACGTGAAAAACTGTTTTTT. This sequence encodes CSASRRGGREKLFF. The chain combines TRBV20-1 with TRBJ1-4; possibly TRBD1 for D (6 bases). Germline loops: CDR1 DFQATT, CDR2 SNEGSKA (reference sequence). With 3 bases removed from V and 7 bases from J, the gap between germline ends came to 15 bases. This CDR3 spans 14 amino acids.

The gene calls are TRBV4-2 and TRBJ2-7, with a weak D call TRBD2 (5 bases). CDR3 length: 13 amino acids. Germline CDR1 is LGHNA and CDR2 is YNFKEQ. V lost 3 bases and J 5 bases, leaving 11 bases between the germline ends. The CDR3 protein is CASSQAGSDEQYF. Written as DNA, the CDR3 is TGTGCCAGCAGCCAGGCGGGTTCGGACGAGCAGTACTTC.

The rearrangement uses TRBV18 and TRBJ2-3; tentatively, D is TRBD1 (6 bases). Trimming removed 2 bases from V and 2 bases from J, with 11 bases in between. The germline gives CDR1 KGHSH, CDR2 LQKENI. The CDR3 is 15 residues long. This chain's CDR3 is CASSPIQGFTDTQYF. CDR3 sequence (DNA): TGTGCCAGCTCACCAATACAGGGATTCACAGATACGCAGTATTTT.

The V and J genes are TRBV20-1 and TRBJ1-5; D not certain. Trimming took 3 bases from V and 2 from J, leaving 5 bases between them. CDR3 length equals 12 residues. Germline V gives CDR1 DFQATT, CDR2 SNEGSKA (reference sequence). CDR3 protein: CSASYGNQPQHF. Here the CDR3 DNA reads TGCAGTGCTAGTTATGGCAATCAGCCCCAGCATTTT.

The rearrangement links TRBV18 to TRBJ2-4, with a weak D call TRBD2 (7 bases). Germline V lookup: CDR1 KGHSH, CDR2 LQKENI. The CDR3 consists of 13 residues. Trimming took 4 bases from V and 6 from J, leaving 10 bases between them. The CDR3 nucleotides read TGTGCCAGCTCACTGAGGGGGGGAAACATTCAGTACTTC. Translation gives CASSLRGGNIQYF.

V and J are TRBV4-2 and TRBJ2-3; 13 bases line up with TRBD2. The CDR3 covers 18 residues. V was clipped by 4 bases and J by 2 bases; unmatched bases: 9. Germline V CDR1 and CDR2: LGHNA, YNFKEQ. This CDR3 reads CASSRGTGTSGDTDTQYF. The CDR3 region has the DNA TGTGCCAGCAGCCGAGGAACCGGGACTAGCGGGGACACAGATACGCAGTATTTT.

The chain has TRBV9 and TRBJ1-2, with 7 nucleotides matching TRBD1. The V segment lost 0 bases and the J segment 8 bases; nucleotides outside the gene matches: 4. The CDR3 runs 13 residues. The germline V gene has CDR1 SGDLS and CDR2 YYNGEE. CDR3 bases: TGTGCCAGCAGCGTAGATAGGGGGCGCGGCTACACCTTC. It codes for CASSVDRGRGYTF. Based on the CDR3 plus reference TRBV9 and TRBJ1-2, the full variable domain is DSGVTQTPKHLITATGQRVTLRCSPRSGDLSVYWYQQSLDQGLQFLIQYYNGEERAKGNILERFSAQQFPDLHSELNLSSLELGDSALYFCASSVDRGRGYTFGSGTRLTVV.

This rearrangement joins TRBV5-1 to TRBJ2-5; D is ambiguous. V shed 0 bases and J shed 5 bases, with 20 bases lying between them. This CDR3 has 17 amino acids. Germline assignment: CDR1 SGHRS and CDR2 YFSETQ. The CDR3 protein is CASSLVVVETFRETQYF. DNA of the CDR3: TGCGCCAGCAGCTTGGTGGTAGTCGAAACCTTCAGGGAGACCCAGTACTTC.

The chain carries TRBV6-2 or TRBV6-3 and TRBJ2-7, with D possibly matching TRBD1 (6 bases). V shed 0 bases and J shed 4 bases, with 19 bases lying between them. From germline, CDR1 is MNHEY and CDR2 SVGEGT. The CDR3 has 17 residues. The CDR3 loop reads CASSYSYPGALVYEQYF. CDR3 bases: TGTGCCAGCAGTTACTCGTATCCAGGGGCTCTCGTATACGAGCAGTACTTC.